Listed here are 32 T cell receptor beta chains from one sample, sequenced in a study of shared T cell receptors in the human thymus. Assay: immunoSEQ multiplex PCR; the TCRdb copy retains only in-frame clones and omits some. Among under 850,000 clones, roughly 90% were seen once, and the ten largest hold around 0.0099%. These same data were also listed under a study on human thymus T cells.

The sequencing input was thymocytes. The receptor set was obtained from a boy under two years old with a congenital heart defect.

Points on this clone: At one of its ends the junction is not consistent with the germline gene, which may arise from a read error. The J gene is TRBJ2-5, the V gene TRBV5-4; possible D gene TRBD2, 6 bases. CDR1 is SGHNT and CDR2 is YYREEE in the germline V gene (reference sequence). The CDR3 covers 14 residues. The CDR3 sequence: CASSERLGQGTQYF. In DNA, the CDR3 is TGTGCCAGCAGCGAACGACTAGGTCAAGGGACCCAGTACTTC.

The V and J genes are TRBV4-3 and TRBJ2-3; 10 bases are shared with TRBD2. Germline lookup yields CDR1 LGHNA and CDR2 YSLEER. The CDR3 covers 18 residues. V lost 0 bases and J lost 0; bases outside the gene matches: 6. CDR3 sequence (DNA): TGCGCCAGCAGCCAAGATGGTACAGCGGGAGGGAGCACAGATACGCAGTATTTT. Residues: CASSQDGTAGGSTDTQYF.

CDR3: CASSLAGGLARSYEQYF. CDR3 in DNA: TGTGCCAGCAGCTTAGCGGGAGGCCTAGCGCGGTCCTACGAGCAGTACTTC. The chain links TRBV7-2 to TRBJ2-7, with D maybe TRBD2 (6 bases). This CDR3 is 17 amino acids long. Germline CDR1 SGHTA, CDR2 FQGNSA. V shed 0 bases and J shed 1 base, with 16 bases lying between them. Filled out from reference TRBV7-2 and TRBJ2-7, the complete variable domain reads GAGVSQSPSNKVTEKGKDVELRCDPISGHTALYWYRQSLGQGLEFLIYFQGNSAPDKSGLPSDRFSAERTGGSVSTLTIQRTQQEDSAVYLCASSLAGGLARSYEQYFGPGTRLTVT.

The V and J genes are TRBV28 and TRBJ1-5; D remains unclear. V dropped 3 bases and J dropped 0 bases, with 9 bases sitting between them. The germline V gene has CDR1 MDHEN and CDR2 SYDVKM. This CDR3 is built from 15 residues. The CDR3: CASSFWSYSNQPQHF. The CDR3 DNA reads TGTGCCAGCAGTTTTTGGAGCTATAGCAATCAGCCCCAGCATTTT.

This clone came up once. The J gene is TRBJ2-2, the V gene TRBV27, with 10 bases fitting TRBD2. V lost 4 bases and J lost 7; bases outside the gene matches: 9. Germline V gene sequence: CDR1 MNHEY, CDR2 SMNVEV (reference sequence). The CDR3 runs to 16 residues. CDR3 region: CASSSPGLARYGELFF. The CDR3 nucleotides are TGTGCCAGCAGTTCCCCGGGACTAGCGAGATACGGGGAGCTGTTTTTT.

This chain joins TRBV6-1 and TRBJ2-7; 8 nucleotides align to TRBD2. The V gene end was trimmed by 4 bases and the J gene end by 5 bases; junction bases not matched to a gene: 4. CDR1 and CDR2 from the germline V gene are MNHNS and SASEGT. The CDR3 contains 13 residues. The CDR3 nucleotides read TGTGCCAGCAGTGCGGGACTAGAGCACGAGCAGTACTTC. This sequence encodes CASSAGLEHEQYF.

The chain uses TRBV11-1 and TRBJ2-1; TRBD2 matches at 7 bases. Per the germline V gene, CDR1 is SGHAT and CDR2 is FQDESV (reference sequence). The ends lost 5 bases at V and 9 bases at J; junction bases unmatched: 19. The CDR3 is 17 residues long. CDR3 coding DNA: TGTGCCAGCAGCCTACCGGGGAGGGCTAGCCGGGCCGGTGAGCAGTTCTTC. Amino acids: CASSLPGRASRAGEQFF.

V and J are TRBV5-4 and TRBJ2-7; D is perhaps TRBD1 (6 bases). This CDR3 contains 16 residues. Per the germline V gene, CDR1 is SGHNT and CDR2 is YYREEE (reference sequence). V lost 4 bases and J 0 bases, leaving 17 bases between the germline ends. For the CDR3, the DNA is TGTGCCAGCAGCACGGGTTTCCGGGACACCTCCTACGAGCAGTACTTC. This translates into CASSTGFRDTSYEQYF.

This sequence joins TRBV7-4 and TRBJ2-5, with 11 bases matching TRBD2. Trimming took 5 bases from V and 2 from J; bases not matched to a gene: 4. There are 15 residues in the CDR3. The germline V gene has CDR1 SGHVT and CDR2 SQSDAQ. The CDR3 protein is CASSPGTSGQETQYF. The DNA for the CDR3 is TGTGCCAGCAGCCCCGGGACTAGCGGTCAAGAGACCCAGTACTTC. The full variable domain, rest sourced from reference TRBV7-4 and TRBJ2-5, is GAGVSQSPRYKVAKRGRDVALRCDSISGHVTLYWYRQTLGQGSEVLTYSQSDAQRDKSGRPSGRFSAERPERSVSTLKIQRTEQGDSAVYLCASSPGTSGQETQYFGPGTRLLVL.

The chain joins TRBV6-1 to TRBJ2-1, with a possible D match to TRBD2 (6 bases). Germline values: CDR1 MNHNS, CDR2 SASEGT. Trimming cost V 4 bases and J 5 bases, with 12 bases left between them. This CDR3 spans 14 amino acids. CDR3 region: CASSGREPNNEQFF. The DNA of the CDR3 is TGTGCCAGCAGTGGGCGGGAACCTAACAATGAGCAGTTCTTC.

The rearrangement links TRBV15 to TRBJ2-7, with D possibly being TRBD2 (6 bases). CDR3 size: 15 residues. Germline assignment: CDR1 LNHNV and CDR2 YYDKDF (reference sequence). V shed 8 bases and J shed 0 bases, with 17 bases lying between them. The CDR3 loop is CATSGDARASYEQYF. The DNA of the CDR3 is TGTGCCACCTCGGGGGACGCAAGGGCCTCCTACGAGCAGTACTTC.

This rearrangement joins TRBV9 to TRBJ2-5; D possibly corresponds to TRBD1 (5 bases). The germline CDR1 and CDR2 sequences are SGDLS and YYNGEE. The V and J ends lost 3 bases and 5 bases respectively, with 14 bases between them. The CDR3 is 14 residues long. The CDR3 loop reads CASSEGEGRETQYF. The CDR3 DNA follows: TGTGCCAGCAGCGAAGGGGAAGGGCGTGAGACCCAGTACTTC.

The V gene is TRBV7-4, the J gene TRBJ2-1; 13 bases fit TRBD2. Germline V gene lookup returns CDR1 SGHVT and CDR2 SQSDAQ. Trimming cost V 5 bases and J 5 bases; bases outside gene matches: 6. The CDR3 covers 16 residues. The CDR3 DNA reads as TGTGCCAGCAGCATAGGACTAGCGGGAGCAGACAATGAGCAGTTCTTC. Residues: CASSIGLAGADNEQFF.

The genes are TRBV6-6 and TRBJ1-1; 7 positions agree with TRBD1. Trimming cost V 7 bases and J 3 bases; bases outside gene matches: 11. This CDR3 region has 15 residues. Germline values: CDR1 MNHNY, CDR2 SVGAGI (reference sequence). CDR3 DNA: TGTGCCAGCAACCAAGACAGGGAAAGCGACACTGAAGCTTTCTTT. This gives the protein CASNQDRESDTEAFF.

V and J are TRBV9 and TRBJ2-3; 9 nucleotides agree with TRBD2. Germline V gene lookup returns CDR1 SGDLS and CDR2 YYNGEE. Losses at the gene ends were 1 base for V and 6 bases for J; bases not matched to a gene: 18. The CDR3 totals 19 residues. The CDR3 region has the DNA TGTGCCAGCAGCGTAAATGGTAGCGGGAGTTCCTTCGTCCGCGATACGCAGTATTTT. Amino acids: CASSVNGSGSSFVRDTQYF.

This clone was counted a single time. The rearrangement uses TRBV21-1 and TRBJ2-5; the tabulated D call, TRBD2, remains unverified against the DNA. TRBV21-1 is marked as a pseudogene. CDR3 length: 16 residues. DNA of the CDR3: TGTGCCAGCAGCAAAGCGGAGGGGCAGAGACAAGAGACCCAGTACTTC. This sequence encodes CASSKAEGQRQETQYF.

The chain uses TRBV21-1 and TRBJ1-2; no DNA check was done on the table's D call, TRBD1. TRBV21-1 counts as a pseudogene. The CDR3 runs 14 residues. The CDR3 loop reads CASIYSNPNYGYTF. The CDR3 DNA reads as TGTGCCAGCATCTACAGCAATCCAAACTATGGCTACACCTTC.

The rearrangement uses TRBV21-1 and TRBJ1-1; TRBD1, the D gene given by the table, was not confirmed from the DNA. TRBV21-1 is assigned pseudogene status. There are 14 residues in the CDR3. Here the CDR3 reads CASQQGQGNTEAFF. In DNA form, the CDR3 reads TGTGCCAGCCAGCAGGGACAGGGGAACACTGAAGCTTTCTTT.

The chain combines TRBV5-8 with TRBJ1-2; D uncertain. The V end was cut by 2 bases, the J end by 8 bases, with 10 bases between. The CDR3 consists of 12 residues. Germline CDR1 SGHTS, CDR2 YDEGEE. The CDR3 protein is CASSLTVQGYTF. CDR3 sequence (DNA): TGTGCCAGCAGCTTAACAGTACAGGGCTACACCTTC.

The sample holds a few counts of this clone. The chain links TRBV15 to TRBJ2-2; 14 bases map to TRBD2. Germline CDR1 LNHNV, CDR2 YYDKDF (reference sequence). V trimming: 3 bases; J trimming: 4 bases; junction bases outside the gene matches: 19. The CDR3 has 22 residues. The CDR3 coding sequence is TGTGCCACCAGCAGGGAACCGGGACTAGCGGGAGTCCCAGAGTTTGGCACCGGGGAGCTGTTTTTT. Translating it yields CATSREPGLAGVPEFGTGELFF.

V gene TRBV5-4 combines with J gene TRBJ2-3, with D hard to call. The CDR3 has 13 amino acids. Trimming left V 0 bases short and J 6 bases short, with 8 bases between. Germline CDR1 and CDR2: SGHNT and YYREEE (reference sequence). The CDR3 sequence: CASSLEPADTQYF. The CDR3 DNA reads as TGTGCCAGCAGCTTGGAGCCAGCGGATACGCAGTATTTT.

J is TRBJ2-4 and V is TRBV27, with 8 bases lining up with TRBD1. The V and J ends lost 0 bases and 7 bases, in that order; junction bases with no gene match: 5. The CDR3 is made up of 15 amino acids. Germline CDR1 is MNHEY and CDR2 is SMNVEV (reference sequence). The CDR3 nucleotides are TGTGCCAGCAGTTTATCCCCAGGGGGCCGGAACATTCAGTACTTC. This sequence encodes CASSLSPGGRNIQYF.

This clone was observed a single time. The chain employs TRBV7-3 and TRBJ2-7, with 9 bases that match TRBD1. Germline V CDR1 and CDR2: SGHTA, FQGTGA. The CDR3 length is 18 residues. V lost 1 base and J lost 2; bases outside the gene matches: 12. Here the CDR3 reads CASSLRASSTGGTYEQYF. CDR3 sequence (DNA): TGTGCCAGCAGCTTAAGGGCCTCTTCGACAGGGGGAACCTACGAGCAGTACTTC.

The rearrangement joins TRBV6-5 to TRBJ2-5; 8 nucleotides match TRBD1. From germline, CDR1 is MNHEY and CDR2 SVGAGI. Trimming took 2 bases from V and 4 from J; bases not matched to a gene: 3. The CDR3 runs to 14 residues. The CDR3 region has the DNA TGTGCCAGCAGTTACCAGGGGGCGGGAGAGACCCAGTACTTC. This sequence encodes CASSYQGAGETQYF.

The J gene is TRBJ2-1, the V gene TRBV4-2, with 8 nucleotides matching TRBD2. After removal of 1 base from V and 8 bases from J, the junction contained 16 bases not matched to a gene. Germline V CDR1 and CDR2: LGHNA, YNFKEQ. This CDR3 has 18 residues. The chain's CDR3 is CASSQGGAGTSPSHEQFF. As DNA, the CDR3 is TGTGCCAGCAGCCAAGGGGGGGCCGGGACTAGTCCCTCCCATGAGCAGTTCTTC.

The genes are TRBV2 and TRBJ2-7; 8 bases are shared with TRBD2. The V gene's germline CDR1 is SNHLY and CDR2 FYNNEI. J gave up 4 bases and V 4 bases, and 21 bases lay outside the gene matches. The CDR3 length is 19 residues. The CDR3 here is CASSGTGTSLPGPSYEQYF. The CDR3 bases are TGTGCCAGCAGTGGTACCGGGACTAGTCTACCGGGCCCCAGTTACGAGCAGTACTTC.

This sequence joins TRBV29-1 and TRBJ2-2; D perhaps matches TRBD1 (5 bases). This CDR3 is 12 amino acids long. In germline, CDR1 is SQVTM, CDR2 ANQGSEA. With 4 bases removed from V and 5 bases from J, the gap between germline ends came to 8 bases. The CDR3 nucleotides read TGCAGCGTTGCAAAGGGGACCGGGGAGCTGTTTTTT. Translation: CSVAKGTGELFF.

This clone was seen a single time. The V gene is TRBV6-4, the J gene TRBJ2-1; no definite D call. Germline V gives CDR1 MRHNA, CDR2 SNTAGT. The CDR3 runs to 15 residues. V dropped 3 bases and J dropped 1 base, with 10 bases sitting between them. DNA for the CDR3: TGTGCCAGCAGTGATGTCCTAGGTTCCTACAATGAGCAGTTCTTC. It encodes CASSDVLGSYNEQFF.

The chain uses TRBV29-1 and TRBJ2-7; D is possibly TRBD2 (6 bases). V dropped 4 bases and J dropped 5 bases, with 9 bases sitting between them. The CDR3 loop spans 11 amino acids. Germline CDR1 reads SQVTM; CDR2 reads ANQGSEA. The CDR3 DNA reads TGCAGCGTTGGCTGGGGGGACGAGCAGTACTTC. This codes for CSVGWGDEQYF.

This chain uses TRBV4-3 with TRBJ2-3, with D hard to call. V lost 3 bases and J 2 bases, leaving 9 bases between the germline ends. The CDR3 extends over 14 amino acids. CDR1 LGHNA and CDR2 YSLEER come from the germline V gene. This chain's CDR3 is CASSHQRYTDTQYF. Written as DNA, the CDR3 is TGCGCCAGCAGCCACCAACGGTACACAGATACGCAGTATTTT.

The CDR3 is CASSLDGGRSQPQHF. The CDR3 nucleotides are TGTGCCAGCAGTTTAGACGGGGGTCGGAGTCAGCCCCAGCATTTT. The chain is built from TRBV27 and TRBJ1-5; D is possibly TRBD1 (5 bases). Trimming took off 2 bases at V and 6 bases at J, with 14 bases between the two ends. This CDR3 is built from 15 residues. Germline V gene data show CDR1 as MNHEY and CDR2 as SMNVEV (reference sequence).

The chain is built from TRBV4-1 and TRBJ2-5; the match to TRBD2 covers 12 bases. The CDR3 covers 20 residues. The V gene's germline CDR1 is MGHRA and CDR2 YSYEKL. V was pared by 0 bases and J by 2 bases, with 13 bases of the junction left unmatched. The CDR3 coding sequence is TGCGCCAGCAGCCAAGAAGGGGGACTAGCGGGCTCTACCTTGCAAGAGACCCAGTACTTC. Protein: CASSQEGGLAGSTLQETQYF.